The 27 T cell receptor beta chains listed next were all sequenced from one sample in a study of Graves' ophthalmopathy and Graves' hyperthyroidism. TCR beta CDR3 regions were amplified from RNA transcripts. In the first round, RT-PCR was carried out with HTBI primers, and a multiplex PCR formed the second round. TCRdb used MiXCR to reprocess the multiplex PCR reads, holding one entry per CDR3 protein. The sample holds around 340,000 distinct CDR3 sequences; about a sixth are singletons and the top ten take approximately 13%. Sequencing was carried out using peripheral blood. Receptors were obtained from an adult man with Graves' ophthalmopathy.

CDR3 coding DNA: TGTGCCAGCAGTGACCCAACAGGTAGGGGCAATCAGCCCCAGCATTTT. Translated, it gives CASSDPTGRGNQPQHF. This sequence joins TRBV6-1 and TRBJ1-5; D perhaps matches TRBD1 (5 bases). Looked up from germline, CDR1 is MNHNS and CDR2 is SASEGT. Trimming pared 3 bases from V and 2 bases from J, leaving 14 bases between. The CDR3 is 16 residues long.

This clonotype was seen repeatedly, ten times or more. The gene calls are TRBV10-3 and TRBJ2-7; 7 positions match TRBD1. Trimming took 6 bases from V and 2 from J; bases not matched to a gene: 4. Germline V lookup: CDR1 ENHRY, CDR2 SYGVKD. CDR3 length equals 13 residues. CDR3 residues: CAIRGQTTYEQYF. CDR3 sequence (DNA): TGTGCCATCAGGGGACAGACCACCTACGAGCAGTACTTC.

The chain is built from TRBV24-1 and TRBJ1-2; D not resolved. Trimming stripped 4 bases from V and 2 bases from J, with 10 bases between. CDR1 and CDR2 (germline): KGHDR, SFDVKD. The CDR3 loop spans 14 amino acids. The CDR3 region has the DNA TGTGCCACCAGTGACCGCGGACGCAACTATGGCTACACCTTC. This sequence encodes CATSDRGRNYGYTF.

This clonotype was seen a few times. V gene TRBV6-5 combines with J gene TRBJ1-1, with D uncertain. Germline-derived CDR1 and CDR2 are MNHEY and SVGAGI. The V and J ends lost 0 bases and 3 bases respectively, with 14 bases between them. The CDR3 covers 16 residues. The CDR3 nucleotides are TGTGCCAGCAGTTACTCGAATCGGCTCGGGGACACTGAAGCTTTCTTT. It is translated as CASSYSNRLGDTEAFF.

This clonotype was counted at least ten times. The genes are TRBV9 and TRBJ2-7; D is ambiguous. The V end lost 0 bases, the J end lost 6 bases, and 13 bases lay between the germline ends. This CDR3 contains 14 residues. The germline V gene has CDR1 SGDLS and CDR2 YYNGEE. CDR3 sequence (DNA): TGTGCCAGCAGCGTAGGCGTGGGTGTAGGCGAGCAGTACTTC. It specifies CASSVGVGVGEQYF.

This clonotype was picked up many times. The V call is TRBV29-1, the J call TRBJ2-7; 8 nucleotides match TRBD2. Germline V CDR1 and CDR2: SQVTM, ANQGSEA. Trimming at V came to 2 bases and at J to 0 bases, leaving 6 bases not matched to a gene. The CDR3 spans 15 residues. CDR3: CSVETTSGSSYEQYF. In nucleotides, the CDR3 is TGCAGCGTTGAAACCACTAGCGGCAGCTCCTACGAGCAGTACTTC.

The table lists this clonotype with many counts. This chain joins TRBV6-5 and TRBJ2-5, with D perhaps TRBD1 or TRBD2 (6 bases each). The CDR3 covers 13 residues. V gave up 2 bases and J gave up 4 bases, with 8 bases separating them. The V gene's germline CDR1 is MNHEY and CDR2 SVGAGI. CDR3 sequence (DNA): TGTGCCAGCAGTTACGGGGGGCCAGAGACCCAGTACTTC. Translating it yields CASSYGGPETQYF.

This clonotype was observed at least ten times. This chain connects TRBV24-1 to TRBJ1-5; 10 bases are shared with TRBD1. The CDR3 loop spans 14 amino acids. Germline CDR1 and CDR2: KGHDR and SFDVKD. V lost 5 bases, J lost 6 bases, and 3 bases stayed unmatched. CDR3: CATSGTGGGQPQHF. The CDR3 region has the DNA TGTGCCACCAGTGGGACAGGGGGGGGTCAGCCCCAGCATTTT.

This clonotype was counted many times. J is TRBJ2-7 and V is TRBV20-1; 12 bases align to TRBD2. The length of the CDR3 is 16 residues. Germline V gives CDR1 DFQATT, CDR2 SNEGSKA (reference sequence). The J segment lost 6 bases and the V segment lost 5 bases, leaving 14 bases of the junction unmatched. CDR3 bases: TGCAGTGCTCTAACGACTAGCGGGGGAGCCCCCCTCGAGCAGTACTTC. Its protein product is CSALTTSGGAPLEQYF.

This rearrangement joins TRBV11-2 to TRBJ2-7; 9 bases map to TRBD1. Germline lookup yields CDR1 SGHAT and CDR2 FQNNGV. The CDR3 is made up of 15 amino acids. The ends lost 6 bases at V and 5 bases at J; junction bases unmatched: 11. CDR3 loop: CASSPPGQGVHEQYF. The CDR3 nucleotides read TGTGCCAGCAGTCCGCCGGGACAGGGTGTACACGAGCAGTACTTC. Variable domain in full (rest from reference TRBV11-2 and TRBJ2-7): EAGVAQSPRYKIIEKRQSVAFWCNPISGHATLYWYQQILGQGPKLLIQFQNNGVVDDSQLPKDRFSAERLKGVDSTLKIQPAKLEDSAVYLCASSPPGQGVHEQYFGPGTRLTVT.

There are many counts of this clonotype. This chain uses TRBV19 with TRBJ1-1, with 7 bases lining up with TRBD1. The CDR3 sequence is 14 residues long. J gave up 5 bases and V 5 bases, and 8 bases lay outside the gene matches. Germline loops: CDR1 LNHDA, CDR2 SQIVND (reference sequence). The CDR3 nucleotides are TGTGCCAGTAGTTTGCGACAGGGAATTACTGAAGCTTTCTTT. Its translation is CASSLRQGITEAFF.

This clonotype was recorded at least ten times. The rearrangement joins TRBV6-2 or TRBV6-3 to TRBJ2-7, with no clear D. The CDR3 length is 16 residues. Trimming stripped 7 bases from V and 1 base from J, with 20 bases between. Germline loops: CDR1 MNHEY, CDR2 SVGEGT. The CDR3 spells CASNYHFDIFSYEQYF. Written as DNA, the CDR3 is TGTGCCAGCAATTATCACTTCGACATCTTTTCCTACGAGCAGTACTTC.

The rearrangement uses TRBV6-5 and TRBJ2-5; TRBD1 matches 12 bases. The CDR3 totals 17 residues. J lost 6 bases, V lost 0 bases, and 8 bases had no gene match. Per germline, CDR1 MNHEY and CDR2 SVGAGI. The chain's CDR3 is CASSYSIPGTGGKTQYF. The CDR3 nucleotides read TGTGCCAGCAGTTACTCAATCCCCGGGACAGGGGGCAAGACCCAGTACTTC.

This clonotype has a handful of counts. This may be a read error, as it is one base from a much larger clone. This chain joins TRBV7-9 and TRBJ2-2, with D possibly TRBD2 on 6 matching bases. The CDR3 runs to 15 residues. Looked up from germline, CDR1 is SEHNR and CDR2 is FQNEAQ (reference sequence). The CDR3 nucleotides are TGTGTCAGCGACCGACTAGTCCCGAACACCGGGGAGCTGTTTTTT. It yields the protein CVSDRLVPNTGELFF.

Many counts were recorded for this clonotype. This chain joins TRBV27 and TRBJ1-1, with D perhaps matching TRBD1 (6 bases). CDR1 and CDR2 from the germline V gene are MNHEY and SMNVEV (reference sequence). Trimming cost V 4 bases and J 1 base, with 16 bases left between them. CDR3 size: 16 residues. The CDR3 DNA follows: TGTGCCAGCAGTTCAGACACAGGGCTACAGAACACTGAAGCTTTCTTT. This gives the protein CASSSDTGLQNTEAFF.

Many counts were recorded for this clonotype. The J gene is TRBJ2-5, the V gene TRBV6-6; D remains unclear. The CDR3 is 11 amino acids. V was trimmed by 2 bases and J by 5 bases, leaving 3 bases between them. Germline V gene lookup returns CDR1 MNHNY and CDR2 SVGAGI (reference sequence). The CDR3: CASSYAETQYF. In nucleotides, the CDR3 is TGTGCCAGCAGTTACGCGGAGACCCAGTACTTC.

This clonotype was observed a few times. A much larger clonotype is one base distant, so this may be a read error. The V gene is TRBV7-2, the J gene TRBJ1-1, with TRBD1 identical over 8 bases. The CDR3 loop spans 15 amino acids. Germline V gene lookup returns CDR1 SGHTA and CDR2 FQGNSA. The ends lost 5 bases at V and 2 bases at J; junction bases unmatched: 7. The CDR3 nucleotides are TGTGCCAGCAGCGCCCCCGGGACAGGAAACACTGAAGCTTTCTTT. Protein product: CASSAPGTGNTEAFF.

This clonotype has ten or more counts. CDR3 in DNA: TGTGCCAGCACAATAACGGGGAACACTGAAGCTTTCTTT. It codes for CASTITGNTEAFF. The V call is TRBV6-2 or TRBV6-3, the J call TRBJ1-1; D not certain. Trimming shortened V by 7 bases and J by 1 base, and 10 bases separated the two germline ends. Germline CDR1 reads MNHEY; CDR2 reads SVGEGT. CDR3 size: 13 residues.

This clonotype has a count of ten or more. V gene TRBV20-1 combines with J gene TRBJ2-1, with 9 positions matching TRBD1. The CDR3 sequence is 12 residues long. CDR1 and CDR2 from the germline V gene are DFQATT and SNEGSKA (reference sequence). The CDR3 spells CSSRGQGYEQFF. DNA for the CDR3: TGCAGCTCGAGGGGACAGGGTTACGAGCAGTTCTTC.

The gene calls are TRBV6-2 or TRBV6-3 and TRBJ2-5; D unresolved. This CDR3 has 13 residues. Germline CDR1 MNHEY, CDR2 SVGEGT. Deletions cut 6 bases from V and 3 bases from J, with 11 bases between. The CDR3 DNA follows: TGTGCCAGCAGCTGGATCGCTGAAGAGACCCAGTACTTC. Translating gives CASSWIAEETQYF.

The chain is built from TRBV6-2 or TRBV6-3 and TRBJ1-2; D remains unclear. The CDR3 is 12 amino acids. Between the trimmed V and J ends, which lost 2 bases and 7 bases, there was a span of 8 bases. Germline CDR1 reads MNHEY; CDR2 reads SVGEGT. The CDR3 reads CASSYGETGYTF. The CDR3 nucleotides are TGTGCCAGCAGTTACGGGGAGACTGGCTACACCTTC.

This clonotype was counted ten times or more. V gene TRBV20-1 combines with J gene TRBJ2-7; D is unresolved. The CDR3 extends over 11 amino acids. Germline assignment: CDR1 DFQATT and CDR2 SNEGSKA (reference sequence). Trimming shortened V by 3 bases and J by 9 bases, and 12 bases separated the two germline ends. The CDR3 loop reads CSASRSLGQYF. CDR3 in DNA: TGCAGTGCTAGCCGTAGCCTCGGGCAGTACTTC.

This clonotype occurred a few times. A read error may account for a junction end that differs from germline. This chain joins TRBV11-2 and TRBJ1-3; no firm D call. The CDR3 totals 15 residues. Per germline, CDR1 SGHAT and CDR2 FQNNGV. CDR3 protein: CASSLGSDSGDTIYF. The CDR3 nucleotides read TGTGCCAGCAGCTTAGGGAGTGATTCTGGAGACACCATATATTTT.

This clonotype was found many times. The chain employs TRBV5-6 and TRBJ1-1, with 10 bases lining up with TRBD1. Germline V gene lookup returns CDR1 SGHDT and CDR2 YYEEEE. The CDR3 loop spans 14 amino acids. V lost 4 bases and J lost 6; bases outside the gene matches: 6. The CDR3: CASSPGQGIPEAFF. In DNA, the CDR3 is TGTGCCAGCAGCCCGGGACAGGGGATTCCTGAAGCTTTCTTT. Drawing the rest from reference TRBV5-6 and TRBJ1-1, the complete variable domain is DAGVTQSPTHLIKTRGQQVTLRCSPKSGHDTVSWYQQALGQGPQFIFQYYEEEERQRGNFPDRFSGHQFPNYSSELNVNALLLGDSALYLCASSPGQGIPEAFFGQGTRLTVV.

This clonotype was found many times. The chain employs TRBV2 and TRBJ1-2; a weak D match, TRBD1 (6 bases). V was shortened by 8 bases and J by 5 bases, with 18 bases between the two germline ends. The length of the CDR3 is 14 residues. Germline V gives CDR1 SNHLY, CDR2 FYNNEI. As DNA, the CDR3 is TGTGCCAGCCACCAATTGACAGGAGGGTATGGCTACACCTTC. Encoded protein: CASHQLTGGYGYTF.

This clonotype was recorded many times. V gene TRBV2 combines with J gene TRBJ1-6; D gene uncertain. Trimming removed 7 bases from V and 0 bases from J, with 4 bases in between. Germline V lookup: CDR1 SNHLY, CDR2 FYNNEI. The CDR3 covers 13 residues. For the CDR3, the DNA is TGTGCCAGCAAAAGCTCCTATAATTCACCCCTCCACTTT. As protein: CASKSSYNSPLHF. Full variable domain (outside the CDR3, taken from reference TRBV2 and TRBJ1-6): EPEVTQTPSHQVTQMGQEVILRCVPISNHLYFYWYRQILGQKVEFLVSFYNNEISEKSEIFDDQFSVERPDGSNFTLKIRSTKLEDSAMYFCASKSSYNSPLHFGNGTRLTVT.

Ten or more counts support this clonotype. The chain recombines TRBV30 with TRBJ2-3; possibly TRBD1 for D (5 bases). Germline lookup yields CDR1 GTSNPN and CDR2 SVGIG (reference sequence). The V gene lost 0 bases and the J gene lost 1 base, with 5 bases spanning the gap. The CDR3 is made up of 13 amino acids. CDR3: CAWSVGRTDTQYF. DNA for the CDR3: TGTGCCTGGAGTGTGGGGCGCACAGATACGCAGTATTTT.